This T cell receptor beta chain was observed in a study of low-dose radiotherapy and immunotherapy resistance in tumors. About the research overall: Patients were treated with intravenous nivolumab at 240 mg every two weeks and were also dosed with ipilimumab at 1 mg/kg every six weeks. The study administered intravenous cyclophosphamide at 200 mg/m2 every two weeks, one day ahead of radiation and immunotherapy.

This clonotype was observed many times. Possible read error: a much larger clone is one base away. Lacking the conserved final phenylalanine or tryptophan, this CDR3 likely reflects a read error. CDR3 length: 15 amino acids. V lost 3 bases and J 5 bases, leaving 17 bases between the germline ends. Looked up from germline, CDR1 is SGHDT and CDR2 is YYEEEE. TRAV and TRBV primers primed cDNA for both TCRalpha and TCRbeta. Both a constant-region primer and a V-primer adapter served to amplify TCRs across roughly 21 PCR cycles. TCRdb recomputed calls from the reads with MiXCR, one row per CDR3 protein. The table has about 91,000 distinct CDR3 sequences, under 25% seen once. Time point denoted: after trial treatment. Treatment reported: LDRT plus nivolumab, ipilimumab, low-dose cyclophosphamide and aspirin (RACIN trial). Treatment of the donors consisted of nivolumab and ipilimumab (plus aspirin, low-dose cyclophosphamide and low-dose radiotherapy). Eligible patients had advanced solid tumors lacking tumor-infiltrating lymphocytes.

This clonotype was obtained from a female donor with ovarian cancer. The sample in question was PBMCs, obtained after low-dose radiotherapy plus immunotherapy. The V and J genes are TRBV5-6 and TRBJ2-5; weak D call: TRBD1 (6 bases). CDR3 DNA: TGTGCCAGCAGCTGGGCCGGGACATTGGGGGAGACCCAGTACTCC. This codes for CASSWAGTLGETQYS.